Below, 2 T cell receptor beta chains from the same sample are listed, as sequenced in a study of molecular identifiers for immune sequencing clone quantification. One entry per CDR3 protein, called by TCRdb with MiXCR from the PCR reads. The sample lists 79,000 or so distinct CDR3 sequences, 25% occurring once. The sequencing input was naive CD8+ T cells from blood, with Jurkat cell RNA spiked in. Regarding subset: FACS-sorted CD8+CD4-CCR7+CD45RA+ naive T cells. The receptors originated from a human donor in good health. Some libraries in this study had Jurkat cell RNA spiked in.

The sample holds many counts of this clonotype. This chain joins TRBV20-1 and TRBJ2-7; TRBD2 matches at 12 bases. Germline V lookup: CDR1 DFQATT, CDR2 SNEGSKA (reference sequence). V dropped 0 bases and J dropped 4; count of bases not matched to a gene: 10. This CDR3 contains 17 residues. Written as DNA, the CDR3 is TGCAGTGCTAGAGATATAAACCCGGGACTAGCGGGTTACGAGCAGTACTTC. As protein: CSARDINPGLAGYEQYF.

This clonotype was recorded once. This may come from a read error, since a much larger clone is one base off. The chain couples TRBV28 to TRBJ1-1; no firm D call. Germline loops: CDR1 MDHEN, CDR2 SYDVKM. V was cut by 5 bases and J by 0 bases, with 4 bases left in between. CDR3 size: 12 residues. CDR3 sequence (DNA): TGTGCCAGCAGTGGAATGAACACTGAAGCTTTCTTT. Amino acids: CASSGMNTEAFF.